The 18 T cell receptor beta chains below all came from one sample that was sequenced in a study of T cells in Graves' hyperthyroidism and ophthalmopathy. The source material, RNA transcripts, was used to amplify TCR beta CDR3 regions. The primer set for the first-round RT-PCR of the TCR CDR3 was HTBI. TCRdb re-derived calls from the multiplex PCR reads in MiXCR, one entry per CDR3 protein. In the table there are some 440,000 distinct CDR3 sequences, 15% to 19% of which are singletons. The sequenced sample consisted of blood. Receptors were obtained from a woman younger than 35 with Graves' hyperthyroidism.

A word on this clonotype: A much larger clone lies a single base off, so this may be a read error. V and J are TRBV20-1 and TRBJ1-2; D uncertain. With 5 bases removed from V and 12 bases from J, the gap between germline ends came to 22 bases. Germline CDR1 is DFQATT and CDR2 is SNEGSKA (reference sequence). The CDR3 length is 13 residues. Here the CDR3 DNA reads TGCAGTGCTCGACCCTTAGTTGTAGAGGGCCACACCTTC. It yields the protein CSARPLVVEGHTF.

This chain connects TRBV28 to TRBJ2-2; the match to TRBD2 covers 8 bases. The junction had 10 bases not matched to a gene; V was cut back by 5 bases and J by 8 bases. Germline values: CDR1 MDHEN, CDR2 SYDVKM. This CDR3 is built from 15 residues. The DNA of the CDR3 is TGTGCCAGCAGTCGGACTAGCTGGGACTGGGGGGAGCTGTTTTTT. Encoded protein: CASSRTSWDWGELFF.

This clonotype was counted only a few times. The J gene is TRBJ1-6, the V gene TRBV20-1; 7 nucleotides align to TRBD1. The CDR3 loop spans 17 amino acids. Germline CDR1 and CDR2: DFQATT and SNEGSKA (reference sequence). V was pared by 1 base and J by 0 bases, with 6 bases of the junction left unmatched. The CDR3 DNA is TGCAGTGCTAGAGCCTTGACAGGGAGCTCCTATAATTCACCCCTCCACTTT. Protein sequence: CSARALTGSSYNSPLHF.

Points on this clonotype: It may be a read error: a sequence one base away is much more abundant. CDR3 sequence reads: CASGADTQEQYF. CDR3 nucleotides: TGTGCCAGCGGCGCTGATACTCAGGAGCAGTACTTC. The chain joins TRBV2 to TRBJ2-7; D call uncertain. The V gene's germline CDR1 is SNHLY and CDR2 FYNNEI. Between the trimmed V and J ends, which lost 8 bases and 7 bases, there was a span of 15 bases. The CDR3 length is 12 residues. Combining the CDR3 with reference TRBV2 and TRBJ2-7 gives the whole variable domain EPEVTQTPSHQVTQMGQEVILRCVPISNHLYFYWYRQILGQKVEFLVSFYNNEISEKSEIFDDQFSVERPDGSNFTLKIRSTKLEDSAMYFCASGADTQEQYFGPGTRLTVT.

This clonotype appeared a few times. The rearrangement uses TRBV19 and TRBJ1-3; the D gene is possibly TRBD1 (5 bases). The CDR3 length is 15 residues. V was cut by 10 bases and J by 4 bases, with 20 bases left in between. Germline CDR1 and CDR2: LNHDA and SQIVND (reference sequence). CDR3 amino acids: CATMAGGSGGNTIYF. The CDR3 bases are TGTGCCACAATGGCGGGGGGTTCTGGGGGAAACACCATATATTTT.

This clonotype was found many times. The rearrangement links TRBV6-6 to TRBJ2-7; 8 bases agree with TRBD1. The CDR3 spans 16 residues. With V trimmed by 0 bases and J by 2 bases, 6 bases remained unmatched. CDR1 and CDR2 from the germline V gene are MNHNY and SVGAGI (reference sequence). The DNA for the CDR3 is TGTGCCAGCAGTTACTCGAAGTCGACAGGGGCCTACGAGCAGTACTTC. Translation gives CASSYSKSTGAYEQYF.

This clonotype was recorded at least ten times. The chain joins TRBV9 to TRBJ2-1; 7 bases agree with TRBD2. Germline assignment: CDR1 SGDLS and CDR2 YYNGEE. Trimming removed 0 bases from V and 4 bases from J; junction bases left unmatched: 10. The length of the CDR3 is 17 residues. CDR3 in amino acids: CASSVGANLAAYNEQFF. The CDR3 region has the DNA TGTGCCAGCAGCGTAGGGGCGAACCTAGCGGCTTACAATGAGCAGTTCTTC.

This clonotype was picked up many times. The chain links TRBV6-1 to TRBJ2-7; D could derive from TRBD1 or TRBD2 (6 bases each). With 8 bases removed from V and 3 bases from J, the gap between germline ends came to 14 bases. The CDR3 loop spans 13 amino acids. Germline CDR1 and CDR2: MNHNS and SASEGT. The CDR3 loop reads CASEDRRGYEQYF. The CDR3 bases are TGTGCCAGCGAAGACAGGAGGGGCTACGAGCAGTACTTC.

This clonotype was found many times. This sequence joins TRBV3-1 and TRBJ1-2; D ambiguous. Deletions cut 0 bases from V and 0 bases from J, with 11 bases between. CDR3 size: 16 residues. Germline CDR1 reads LGHDT; CDR2 reads YNNKEL (reference sequence). CDR3 coding DNA: TGTGCCAGCAGCCAAGATCGGCCCAGGCCTAACTATGGCTACACCTTC. This codes for CASSQDRPRPNYGYTF.

This clonotype was detected ten times or more. The chain recombines TRBV10-3 with TRBJ2-1; TRBD2 might be the D (5 bases). This CDR3 is built from 16 residues. Germline CDR1 ENHRY, CDR2 SYGVKD. V was clipped by 6 bases and J by 2 bases, with 17 bases between them. CDR3 sequence: CAIRAPGGPTYNEQFF. The CDR3, as DNA: TGTGCCATCAGGGCCCCGGGCGGGCCAACCTACAATGAGCAGTTCTTC.

This clonotype was counted many times. This chain joins TRBV24-1 and TRBJ2-2; the D is unclear. The CDR3 extends over 14 amino acids. The ends were cut back, 4 bases at V and 3 bases at J, with 8 bases in the middle. Germline-derived CDR1 and CDR2 are KGHDR and SFDVKD. The CDR3 loop is CATSETRDTGELFF. In DNA, the CDR3 is TGTGCCACCAGTGAGACAAGGGACACCGGGGAGCTGTTTTTT.

This clonotype was detected only a few times. The V and J genes are TRBV7-9 and TRBJ2-7; D remains ambiguous. V was pared by 1 base and J by 0 bases, with 13 bases between. This CDR3 is built from 16 residues. Germline values: CDR1 SEHNR, CDR2 FQNEAQ (reference sequence). CDR3 residues: CASSLGQGSSSYEQYF. The CDR3, as DNA: TGTGCCAGCAGCTTAGGACAAGGATCAAGCTCCTACGAGCAGTACTTC.

This clonotype came up many times. The rearrangement joins TRBV11-3 to TRBJ2-1; 8 positions match TRBD2. This CDR3 has 15 residues. CDR1 is SGHNT and CDR2 is YENEEA in the germline V gene. J lost 9 bases, V lost 1 base, and 8 bases had no gene match. CDR3 sequence (DNA): TGTGCCAGCAGCTTAGCCCGAGCGGGAGTGGCTGAGCAGTTCTTC. Translating it yields CASSLARAGVAEQFF.

V gene TRBV5-1 combines with J gene TRBJ2-3; a possible D gene is TRBD2 (6 bases). Germline CDR1 SGHRS, CDR2 YFSETQ. The ends were cut back, 0 bases at V and 4 bases at J, with 24 bases in the middle. This CDR3 is built from 19 residues. CDR3 sequence (DNA): TGCGCCAGCAGCTTGGCCCCCGTTGGGCGCGGGGCGGGACCAGATACGCAGTATTTT. Its translation is CASSLAPVGRGAGPDTQYF.

The chain recombines TRBV14 with TRBJ2-1; D remains ambiguous. CDR1 and CDR2 from the germline V gene are SGHDN and FVKESK. Trimming cost V 0 bases and J 0 bases, with 9 bases left between them. CDR3 size: 16 residues. This CDR3 reads CASSQDGLISYNEQFF. As DNA, the CDR3 is TGTGCCAGCAGCCAAGATGGCCTGATCTCCTACAATGAGCAGTTCTTC. The whole variable domain, remainder taken from reference TRBV14 and TRBJ2-1, is EAGVTQFPSHSVIEKGQTVTLRCDPISGHDNLYWYRRVMGKEIKFLLHFVKESKQDESGMPNNRFLAERTGGTYSTLKVQPAELEDSGVYFCASSQDGLISYNEQFFGPGTRLTVL.

This clonotype occurred many times. The CDR3 sequence is CASSLALVEEADTQYF. The CDR3 bases are TGTGCCAGCAGCTTAGCGCTGGTGGAAGAGGCAGATACGCAGTATTTT. This sequence joins TRBV11-1 and TRBJ2-3; D is unresolved. The V end was cut by 0 bases, the J end by 4 bases, with 14 bases between. Per the germline V gene, CDR1 is SGHAT and CDR2 is FQDESV (reference sequence). The CDR3 consists of 16 residues.

In its sample, this clonotype was seen many times. The chain combines TRBV6-1 with TRBJ2-1; TRBD1 agrees at 8 bases. The V gene end was trimmed by 5 bases and the J gene end by 6 bases; junction bases not matched to a gene: 6. The germline V gene encodes CDR1 MNHNS and CDR2 SASEGT. CDR3 size: 14 residues. CDR3 nucleotide sequence: TGTGCCAGCAGTTATTTAACAGGGGGCAATGAGCAGTTCTTC. This encodes CASSYLTGGNEQFF.

This clonotype has at least ten counts. This chain links TRBV7-9 with TRBJ2-1, with 10 positions matching TRBD1. The trim removed 2 bases at V and 2 bases at J, leaving 3 bases unmatched. Germline CDR1 and CDR2: SEHNR and FQNEAQ (reference sequence). This CDR3 has 16 residues. Written as DNA, the CDR3 is TGTGCCAGCAGCTTACGGACAGGGGGAACCTACAATGAGCAGTTCTTC. This encodes CASSLRTGGTYNEQFF.